The 32 T cell receptor beta chains presented below share a single source sample, sequenced in a study of read filtering for tumor transcriptome and immune sequencing. This library used around 0.4 ug RNA and molecular barcoded adaptors spanning alpha/delta and beta/gamma chains. TCRdb reanalysed the reads using MiXCR and keeps one entry per CDR3 protein. The sample includes about 48,000 distinct CDR3 sequences, 15% to 20% of them seen just once. The specimen sequenced was a population of CD138-negative cells sorted from bone marrow. The source is a donor at least 40 years old with multiple myeloma.

About this clonotype: A much larger clone lies one base from this, so it may be a read error. The J gene is TRBJ1-5, the V gene TRBV18; D is unclear. Germline-derived CDR1 and CDR2 are KGHSH and LQKENI. The CDR3 spans 13 residues. The CDR3 DNA follows: TGTGCCAGCTCCTCAGATAGCAATCATCCCCAGCATTTT. The encoded protein is CASSSDSNHPQHF.

This clonotype was observed a few times. Being one base from a much bigger clone, this may be a read error. This chain links TRBV5-1 with TRBJ2-1; D is unresolved. With 0 bases removed from V and 0 bases from J, the gap between germline ends came to 7 bases. Germline CDR1 reads SGHRS; CDR2 reads YFSETQ. The CDR3 has 15 amino acids. The CDR3 is CASSLGALSYNEQFF. DNA for the CDR3: TGCGCCAGCAGCTTGGGGGCGCTCTCCTACAATGAGCAGTTCTTC.

This clonotype was seen ten or more times. The chain carries TRBV6-2 or TRBV6-3 and TRBJ2-1; D remains unclear. V was clipped by 6 bases and J by 7 bases, with 22 bases between them. Germline lookup yields CDR1 MNHEY and CDR2 SVGEGT. The CDR3 runs 16 residues. DNA for the CDR3: TGTGCCAGCAGGCAGTTAAGCCTTTCGAAACCTAATGAGCAGTTCTTC. Residues: CASRQLSLSKPNEQFF.

This clonotype was counted many times. The rearrangement links TRBV7-2 to TRBJ2-1; D is perhaps TRBD1 (6 bases). Germline V gene data show CDR1 as SGHTA and CDR2 as FQGNSA. This CDR3 region has 13 residues. Trimming removed 3 bases from V and 8 bases from J, with 11 bases in between. CDR3 DNA sequence: TGTGCCAGCAGCTTGGGGACACACGATGAGCAGTTCTTC. This codes for CASSLGTHDEQFF.

The V and J genes are TRBV20-1 and TRBJ2-5, with TRBD1 matching 7 bases. Unmatched junction bases numbered 10, after V lost 5 bases and J lost 4 bases. Germline CDR1 and CDR2: DFQATT and SNEGSKA (reference sequence). This CDR3 is built from 14 residues. The CDR3 DNA follows: TGCAGTGCTTTCTCGGAGAGGGGGCGAGAGACCCAGTACTTC. Translation gives CSAFSERGRETQYF.

Many counts were recorded for this clonotype. J is TRBJ2-5 and V is TRBV19; D gene uncertain. Germline V gives CDR1 LNHDA, CDR2 SQIVND (reference sequence). The CDR3 is 16 residues long. V was pared by 1 base and J by 1 base, with 13 bases between. The CDR3 sequence is CASSIGLGNIQETQYF. The DNA of the CDR3 is TGTGCCAGTAGTATAGGATTGGGGAATATCCAAGAGACCCAGTACTTC. The full variable domain, in which reference TRBV19 and TRBJ2-5 provide the parts outside the CDR3, is DGGITQSPKYLFRKEGQNVTLSCEQNLNHDAMYWYRQDPGQGLRLIYYSQIVNDFQKGDIAEGYSVSREKKESFPLTVTSAQKNPTAFYLCASSIGLGNIQETQYFGPGTRLLVL.

This CDR3 is CASSSSSGREYGEQFF. The CDR3 nucleotides read TGTGCCAGCAGCTCGTCTAGCGGGAGGGAGTACGGTGAGCAGTTCTTC. This chain uses TRBV7-2 with TRBJ2-1; 12 positions match TRBD2. Germline V gene data show CDR1 as SGHTA and CDR2 as FQGNSA. J lost 9 bases, V lost 4 bases, and 10 bases had no gene match. The CDR3 is 16 amino acids. Together with reference TRBV7-2 and TRBJ2-1, the CDR3 gives the full variable domain: GAGVSQSPSNKVTEKGKDVELRCDPISGHTALYWYRQSLGQGLEFLIYFQGNSAPDKSGLPSDRFSAERTGGSVSTLTIQRTQQEDSAVYLCASSSSSGREYGEQFFGPGTRLTVL.

In this sample, this clonotype turned up many times. The V and J genes are TRBV29-1 and TRBJ2-1; 7 nucleotides line up with TRBD1. V trimming: 4 bases; J trimming: 6 bases; junction bases outside the gene matches: 3. The CDR3 length is 12 residues. Germline CDR1 SQVTM, CDR2 ANQGSEA. CDR3 amino acids: CSVGTGRNEQFF. CDR3 coding DNA: TGCAGCGTTGGGACAGGTCGCAATGAGCAGTTCTTC.

In its sample, this clonotype was seen many times. This chain connects TRBV29-1 to TRBJ2-1; TRBD1 aligns across 8 bases. V gave up 6 bases and J gave up 4 bases; unmatched junction bases: 8. The CDR3 extends over 14 amino acids. From germline, CDR1 is SQVTM and CDR2 ANQGSEA. The CDR3 DNA reads as TGCAGCGTGGTAGGACAGGGCGAGTACAATGAGCAGTTCTTC. This translates into CSVVGQGEYNEQFF.

V and J are TRBV7-2 and TRBJ2-3, with TRBD1 matching over 8 bases. V lost 5 bases, J lost 4 bases, and 11 bases stayed unmatched. CDR1 and CDR2 from the germline V gene are SGHTA and FQGNSA. This CDR3 spans 16 amino acids. The CDR3 nucleotides read TGTGCCAGCAGCGTGGCTGGGACAGGCCCGCCAGATACGCAGTATTTT. It encodes CASSVAGTGPPDTQYF.

This clonotype was recorded many times. V is TRBV7-8 and J is TRBJ2-5; no firm D call. The CDR3 is 11 amino acids. Germline CDR1 is SGHVS and CDR2 is FQNEAQ. V lost 4 bases and J 5 bases, leaving 5 bases between the germline ends. This CDR3 reads CASSYYETQYF. The CDR3 DNA is TGTGCCAGCAGCTACTATGAGACCCAGTACTTC.

This clonotype was seen ten or more times. The chain recombines TRBV20-1 with TRBJ2-5; TRBD1 agrees at 10 bases. The V gene end was trimmed by 3 bases and the J gene end by 5 bases; junction bases not matched to a gene: 9. The CDR3 totals 15 residues. Germline V CDR1 and CDR2: DFQATT, SNEGSKA (reference sequence). The CDR3 protein is CSASFRQGAGETQYF. As DNA, the CDR3 is TGCAGTGCTAGTTTCCGACAGGGGGCAGGGGAGACCCAGTACTTC.

This clonotype was seen ten or more times. The chain links TRBV2 to TRBJ2-2, with 9 bases that match TRBD2. There are 18 residues in the CDR3. Looked up from germline, CDR1 is SNHLY and CDR2 is FYNNEI. V lost 1 base, J lost 5 bases, and 11 bases stayed unmatched. The DNA of the CDR3 is TGTGCCAGCAGTGAAGTTGCGGGAGGGCCCTCGAGGACCGGGGAGCTGTTTTTT. As protein: CASSEVAGGPSRTGELFF.

Turning to this clonotype: A much larger clone sits a single nucleotide away, making a read error possible. CDR3 in amino acids: CSVESSLGTGELFF. In DNA form, the CDR3 reads TGCAGCGTTGAATCCTCTCTGGGCACCGGGGAGCTGTTTTTT. V and J are TRBV29-1 and TRBJ2-2; the D is unclear. The CDR3 totals 14 residues. Germline lookup yields CDR1 SQVTM and CDR2 ANQGSEA. V was pared by 2 bases and J by 4 bases, with 11 bases between.

The table lists this clonotype with many counts. CDR3 region: CSARGSGTEAFF. CDR3 sequence (DNA): TGCAGTGCTAGAGGGAGTGGAACTGAAGCTTTCTTT. The rearrangement joins TRBV20-1 to TRBJ1-1; no reliable D call. The length of the CDR3 is 12 residues. From germline, CDR1 is DFQATT and CDR2 SNEGSKA (reference sequence). Trimming took 1 base from V and 5 from J, leaving 8 bases between them.

Relative to its sample, this clonotype is medium-sized. This chain connects TRBV7-3 to TRBJ2-1; tentatively, D is TRBD1 (5 bases). V gave up 5 bases and J gave up 9 bases, with 14 bases separating them. CDR3 length equals 13 residues. Germline values: CDR1 SGHTA, CDR2 FQGTGA. This CDR3 reads CASSQPGIGEQFF. In DNA, the CDR3 is TGTGCCAGCAGCCAGCCAGGGATCGGTGAGCAGTTCTTC. Full variable domain (missing parts from reference TRBV7-3 and TRBJ2-1): GAGVSQTPSNKVTEKGKYVELRCDPISGHTALYWYRQSLGQGPEFLIYFQGTGAADDSGLPNDRFFAVRPEGSVSTLKIQRTERGDSAVYLCASSQPGIGEQFFGPGTRLTVL.

There are a few counts of this clonotype. This clone may be a read error of a much larger clone one base away. This chain joins TRBV19 and TRBJ1-1; no reliable D call. From germline, CDR1 is LNHDA and CDR2 SQIVND (reference sequence). The CDR3 has 15 residues. The CDR3 DNA sequence: TGTGTCAGTAGTACGGGAGACATACGGAACACTGAAGCTTTCTTT. Protein sequence: CVSSTGDIRNTEAFF.

This chain links TRBV5-1 with TRBJ2-3; possible D gene TRBD1, 6 bases. V was shortened by 8 bases and J by 5 bases, with 15 bases between the two germline ends. The germline CDR1 and CDR2 sequences are SGHRS and YFSETQ. This CDR3 spans 13 amino acids. The DNA of the CDR3 is TGCGCCAGTACAATAGGGGACAAAGATACGCAGTATTTT. Encoded protein: CASTIGDKDTQYF.

This clonotype was counted ten times or more. The V and J genes are TRBV6-2 or TRBV6-3 and TRBJ2-3, with D tentatively TRBD2 (5 bases). V lost 5 bases and J 10 bases, leaving 13 bases between the germline ends. The CDR3 is 12 residues long. Germline CDR1 MNHEY, CDR2 SVGEGT. In DNA, the CDR3 is TGTGCCAGCAGTCTCCGGGGAAGGGCGCAGTATTTT. This translates into CASSLRGRAQYF.

This clonotype came up many times. The rearrangement links TRBV11-2 to TRBJ2-5, with D tentatively TRBD1 (6 bases). Trimming took off 5 bases at V and 2 bases at J, with 12 bases between the two ends. Germline CDR1 is SGHAT and CDR2 is FQNNGV. The CDR3 runs 14 residues. CDR3 nucleotides: TGTGCCAGCAGCCGATCGACAGGACAAGAGACCCAGTACTTC. Its protein is CASSRSTGQETQYF.

This clonotype was seen repeatedly, ten times or more. The chain links TRBV7-9 to TRBJ2-1; 10 bases match TRBD1. The CDR3 loop spans 16 amino acids. V trimming: 7 bases; J trimming: 0 bases; junction bases outside the gene matches: 6. CDR1 and CDR2 (germline): SEHNR, FQNEAQ (reference sequence). The CDR3 spells CASNPDRGGSYNEQFF. The DNA for the CDR3 is TGTGCCAGCAACCCGGACAGGGGGGGCTCCTACAATGAGCAGTTCTTC.

Ten or more counts support this clonotype. The CDR3 loop reads CASGLVRTHTGELFF. The CDR3 region has the DNA TGTGCTAGTGGTTTGGTAAGAACTCACACCGGGGAGCTGTTTTTT. The J gene is TRBJ2-2, the V gene TRBV12-5, with D unresolved. Trimming took 0 bases from V and 3 from J, leaving 8 bases between them. CDR1 is LGHNT and CDR2 is FRNRAP in the germline V gene. The CDR3 totals 15 residues.

This clonotype was detected many times. CDR3 DNA: TGTGCCAGTAGCTCCTCTGGGGCCAACGTCCTGACTTTC. This gives the protein CASSSSGANVLTF. The chain is built from TRBV19 and TRBJ2-6; no firm D call. This CDR3 comprises 13 residues. CDR1 is LNHDA and CDR2 is SQIVND in the germline V gene (reference sequence). Trimming removed 6 bases from V and 0 bases from J, with 3 bases in between.

This clonotype has ten or more counts. This chain connects TRBV10-3 to TRBJ1-1; TRBD1 matches 11 bases. Germline lookup yields CDR1 ENHRY and CDR2 SYGVKD. This CDR3 comprises 16 residues. Trimming at V came to 4 bases and at J to 2 bases, leaving 6 bases not matched to a gene. The CDR3 is CAISGTGGPPNTEAFF. The CDR3 DNA reads as TGTGCCATCAGTGGGACAGGGGGCCCTCCAAACACTGAAGCTTTCTTT.

This clonotype has at least ten counts. The V and J genes are TRBV24-1 and TRBJ2-1; 7 bases are shared with TRBD2. CDR1 is KGHDR and CDR2 is SFDVKD in the germline V gene. J lost 4 bases, V lost 5 bases, and 10 bases had no gene match. The CDR3 is 16 residues long. The DNA for the CDR3 is TGTGCCACCAGTGGTTTCACTAGCGCCTTATACAATGAGCAGTTCTTC. Amino acids: CATSGFTSALYNEQFF.

This clonotype came up many times. The chain links TRBV20-1 to TRBJ2-5, with 7 positions matching TRBD2. This CDR3 spans 13 amino acids. Germline-derived CDR1 and CDR2 are DFQATT and SNEGSKA (reference sequence). With V trimmed by 6 bases and J by 3 bases, 7 bases remained unmatched. Written as DNA, the CDR3 is TGCAGTGCGATCCGGGGAGGGGAAGAGACCCAGTACTTC. Amino acids: CSAIRGGEETQYF.

This clonotype was counted many times. The chain has TRBV19 and TRBJ2-2, with D perhaps matching TRBD2 (6 bases). Looked up from germline, CDR1 is LNHDA and CDR2 is SQIVND (reference sequence). V was cut by 10 bases and J by 6 bases, with 18 bases left in between. The CDR3 is 14 residues long. The CDR3, as DNA: TGTGCCACCAATACAATGGAGGGTCCCGGGGAGCTGTTTTTT. This sequence encodes CATNTMEGPGELFF. Based on the CDR3 plus reference TRBV19 and TRBJ2-2, the full variable domain is DGGITQSPKYLFRKEGQNVTLSCEQNLNHDAMYWYRQDPGQGLRLIYYSQIVNDFQKGDIAEGYSVSREKKESFPLTVTSAQKNPTAFYLCATNTMEGPGELFFGEGSRLTVL.

The table lists this clonotype with a few counts. This chain links TRBV11-2 with TRBJ2-7; 8 positions match TRBD2. This CDR3 is built from 14 residues. Germline V lookup: CDR1 SGHAT, CDR2 FQNNGV. V was clipped by 5 bases and J by 4 bases; unmatched bases: 7. In DNA form, the CDR3 reads TGTGCCAGCAGCCGCGCCGGCGGGAGGTACGAGCAGTACTTC. Translated, it gives CASSRAGGRYEQYF. The whole variable domain, remainder taken from reference TRBV11-2 and TRBJ2-7, is EAGVAQSPRYKIIEKRQSVAFWCNPISGHATLYWYQQILGQGPKLLIQFQNNGVVDDSQLPKDRFSAERLKGVDSTLKIQPAKLEDSAVYLCASSRAGGRYEQYFGPGTRLTVT.

This clonotype was recorded at least ten times. The chain carries TRBV7-9 and TRBJ2-4, with TRBD2 as a possible D gene (6 bases). V dropped 1 base and J dropped 6 bases, with 13 bases sitting between them. This CDR3 is 15 amino acids long. Germline V gene lookup returns CDR1 SEHNR and CDR2 FQNEAQ (reference sequence). The CDR3 reads CASSLGAEGRNIQYF. DNA of the CDR3: TGTGCCAGCAGCTTAGGAGCGGAGGGGAGAAACATTCAGTACTTC.

About this clonotype: A much bigger clone sits one base away, suggesting this may be a read error. The CDR3 here is CASGMGSGDTDTQYF. The CDR3 DNA reads TGTGCTAGTGGCATGGGTAGCGGGGACACAGATACGCAGTATTTT. V gene TRBV12-5 combines with J gene TRBJ2-3; 8 positions match TRBD2. Germline V lookup: CDR1 LGHNT, CDR2 FRNRAP. The CDR3 covers 15 residues. V lost 6 bases, J lost 2 bases, and 7 bases stayed unmatched.

This clonotype was seen at least ten times. V usage is TRBV19 and J usage is TRBJ2-5, with 7 bases aligning to TRBD1. This CDR3 contains 15 residues. The trim removed 1 base at V and 1 base at J, leaving 3 bases unmatched. Germline-derived CDR1 and CDR2 are LNHDA and SQIVND (reference sequence). CDR3 in DNA: TGTGCCAGTAGTATAGCAAGGGACAGCCAAGAGACCCAGTACTTC. Translation gives CASSIARDSQETQYF.

This clonotype was observed many times. The chain recombines TRBV19 with TRBJ2-2; D is perhaps TRBD2 (6 bases). The CDR3 contains 16 residues. Germline CDR1 reads LNHDA; CDR2 reads SQIVND (reference sequence). V gave up 2 bases and J gave up 2 bases, with 12 bases separating them. The CDR3 nucleotides are TGTGCCAGTAGTATAAGGAGCGGACTAAACACCGGGGAGCTGTTTTTT. It encodes CASSIRSGLNTGELFF.